These T cell receptor beta chains were read from a single sample in a study of T cells after yellow fever vaccination. A single record per CDR3 protein comes from TCRdb applying MiXCR to the 5' RACE reads. The sample lists about 350,000 distinct CDR3 sequences, 7% to 10% seen once, with roughly 15% in the top ten. The sample here was PBMCs, taken roughly 47 days after the first yellow fever vaccination. These receptors were taken from a man aged 18 to 30 who received the YFV17D yellow fever vaccine. Each CDR3 is given with its conserved first and last residue. D genes are given only for firm matches. Size is omitted from some rows. Given values are once, few, many or a class for expanded clones.

clone_size: NA
v_call: TRBV5-1
d_call: TRBD1
j_call: TRBJ1-6
cdr3_nt: TGCGCCAGCAGCTTTTTGGACAGGGGGAATTCACCCCTCCACTTT
cdr3_aa: CASSFLDRGNSPLHF

clone_size: few
v_call: TRBV7-9
d_call: TRBD1
j_call: TRBJ1-4
cdr3_nt: TGTGCCAGCAGCTTAGGGACAGGGAGTGAAAAACTGTTTTTT
cdr3_aa: CASSLGTGSEKLFF

clone_size: few
v_call: TRBV6-2/TRBV6-3
d_call: NA
j_call: TRBJ2-5
cdr3_nt: TGTGCCAGCACACCCCCCCTATGGGAGACCCAGTACTTC
cdr3_aa: CASTPPLWETQYF

clone_size: many
v_call: TRBV7-2
d_call: NA
j_call: TRBJ2-3
cdr3_nt: TGTGCCAGCAGCTCGACTAGGTGGTCAGATACGCAGTATTTT
cdr3_aa: CASSSTRWSDTQYF

clone_size: NA
v_call: TRBV5-4
d_call: TRBD2
j_call: TRBJ2-3
cdr3_nt: TGTGCCAGCAGTTCCGGGGGTCTAGCGGGGGGGACAGATACGCAGTATTTT
cdr3_aa: CASSSGGLAGGTDTQYF

clone_size: few
v_call: TRBV15
d_call: NA
j_call: TRBJ2-7
cdr3_nt: TGTGCCACCAGCAGAGAAGGGACGATTTACGAGCAGTACTTC
cdr3_aa: CATSREGTIYEQYF

clone_size: NA
v_call: TRBV5-6
d_call: NA
j_call: TRBJ2-2
cdr3_nt: TGTGCCAGCAGCTCAAGGGTCGGGGAGCTGTTTTTT
cdr3_aa: CASSSRVGELFF

clone_size: many
v_call: TRBV20-1
d_call: NA
j_call: TRBJ1-4
cdr3_nt: TGCAGTGCAACGAGTCCGCTTGCAACTAATGAAAAACTGTTTTTT
cdr3_aa: CSATSPLATNEKLFF

clone_size: few
v_call: TRBV6-2/TRBV6-3
d_call: NA
j_call: TRBJ2-7
cdr3_nt: TGTGCCAGCAGTTACCGGGATACTTTAGGCGAGCAGTACTTC
cdr3_aa: CASSYRDTLGEQYF

clone_size: many
v_call: TRBV4-1
d_call: NA
j_call: TRBJ1-5
cdr3_nt: TGCGCCAGCAGCCAAGGAGCTTACCGTTGGGAGCAGCCCCAGCATTTT
cdr3_aa: CASSQGAYRWEQPQHF

clone_size: NA
v_call: TRBV7-9
d_call: NA
j_call: TRBJ2-5
cdr3_nt: TGTGCCAGCAAGAAACCGGGGGTGGAGACCCAGTACTTC
cdr3_aa: CASKKPGVETQYF

clone_size: NA
v_call: TRBV12-3/TRBV12-4
d_call: NA
j_call: TRBJ2-6
cdr3_nt: TGTGCCAGCAGTTTAGACTACCGCCCAGGCGGGGCCAACGTCCTGACTTTC
cdr3_aa: CASSLDYRPGGANVLTF

clone_size: NA
v_call: TRBV5-1
d_call: NA
j_call: TRBJ2-1
cdr3_nt: TGCGCCAGCCGCATTTTAAATGAGCAGTTCTTC
cdr3_aa: CASRILNEQFF

clone_size: NA
v_call: TRBV5-1
d_call: NA
j_call: TRBJ2-3
cdr3_nt: TGCGCCAGCAGCTCCAGCAGGCCCAGCACAGATACGCAGTATTTT
cdr3_aa: CASSSSRPSTDTQYF

clone_size: NA
v_call: TRBV2
d_call: NA
j_call: TRBJ1-5
cdr3_nt: TGTGCCAGCAGCCGGGACCTGCGAGGCAGCAATCAGCCCCAGCATTTT
cdr3_aa: CASSRDLRGSNQPQHF

clone_size: few
v_call: TRBV5-1
d_call: TRBD2
j_call: TRBJ2-5
cdr3_nt: TGCGCCAGCAGCTTAGGAATCGTTGGGACTAGCGGGGGACTCCAAGAGACCCAGTACTTC
cdr3_aa: CASSLGIVGTSGGLQETQYF

clone_size: NA
v_call: TRBV4-2
d_call: TRBD1
j_call: TRBJ1-4
cdr3_nt: TGTGCCAGCAGCCAAGATCAGGGGGCTAATGAAAAACTGTTTTTT
cdr3_aa: CASSQDQGANEKLFF

clone_size: few
v_call: TRBV5-4
d_call: NA
j_call: TRBJ2-1
cdr3_nt: TGTGCCAGCAGGCATACAGGGATTCGTAACAATGAGCAGTTCTTC
cdr3_aa: CASRHTGIRNNEQFF

clone_size: NA
v_call: TRBV7-2
d_call: NA
j_call: TRBJ2-3
cdr3_nt: TGTGCCAGCAGCCCCTTTATGGATACGCAGTATTTT
cdr3_aa: CASSPFMDTQYF

clone_size: many
v_call: TRBV6-2/TRBV6-3
d_call: NA
j_call: TRBJ2-3
cdr3_nt: TGTGCCAGCACCCGGGTACCCGTTAGCACAGATACGCAGTATTTT
cdr3_aa: CASTRVPVSTDTQYF

clone_size: NA
v_call: TRBV12-3/TRBV12-4
d_call: NA
j_call: TRBJ2-3
cdr3_nt: TGTGCCAGCAGGTCAGACAGGCCACCTAGCACAGATACGCAGTATTTT
cdr3_aa: CASRSDRPPSTDTQYF

clone_size: few
v_call: TRBV2
d_call: NA
j_call: TRBJ1-5
cdr3_nt: TGTGCCAGCACCCAAGTGGGTGTTAGAAATCAGCCCCAGCATTTT
cdr3_aa: CASTQVGVRNQPQHF

clone_size: NA
v_call: TRBV29-1
d_call: NA
j_call: TRBJ1-2
cdr3_nt: TGCAGCGTTGAAGAAACAGATAACTATGGCTACACCTTC
cdr3_aa: CSVEETDNYGYTF

clone_size: few
v_call: TRBV5-1
d_call: TRBD1
j_call: TRBJ2-7
cdr3_nt: TGCGCCAGCGGGATCGGGACAGACACCTACGAGCAGTACTTC
cdr3_aa: CASGIGTDTYEQYF

clone_size: few
v_call: TRBV20-1
d_call: TRBD1
j_call: TRBJ2-7
cdr3_nt: TGCAGCCCCGGGACAGGGCCCTACGAGCAGTACTTC
cdr3_aa: CSPGTGPYEQYF

clone_size: many
v_call: TRBV5-1
d_call: NA
j_call: TRBJ1-1
cdr3_nt: TGCGCCAGCAGCTCCCGACAAGACACTGAAGCTTTCTTT
cdr3_aa: CASSSRQDTEAFF

clone_size: NA
v_call: TRBV20-1
d_call: TRBD2
j_call: TRBJ2-3
cdr3_nt: TGCAGTGCTGGGGGTCCGACTAGCGGGGGGGCGCATACGCAGTATTTT
cdr3_aa: CSAGGPTSGGAHTQYF

clone_size: NA
v_call: TRBV6-5
d_call: NA
j_call: TRBJ2-5
cdr3_nt: TGTGCCAGCAGTTTTGCAAGGTACCAAGAGACCCAGTACTTC
cdr3_aa: CASSFARYQETQYF

clone_size: many
v_call: TRBV11-2
d_call: TRBD1
j_call: TRBJ2-1
cdr3_nt: TGTGCCAGCAGCTTGAAGGGGGCGAGCTCCTACAATGAGCAGTTCTTC
cdr3_aa: CASSLKGASSYNEQFF

clone_size: few
v_call: TRBV7-3
d_call: NA
j_call: TRBJ1-1
cdr3_nt: TGTGCCAGCAGCTCCGACAGCCTGAACACTGAAGCTTTCTTT
cdr3_aa: CASSSDSLNTEAFF

clone_size: many
v_call: TRBV5-1
d_call: NA
j_call: TRBJ1-1
cdr3_nt: TGCGCCAGCAGCTGGGGAGTAAACACTGAAGCTTTCTTT
cdr3_aa: CASSWGVNTEAFF

clone_size: few
v_call: TRBV6-5
d_call: NA
j_call: TRBJ2-5
cdr3_nt: TGTGCCAGCAGTTGGGCAGGCGGCCGGGAGACCCAGTACTTC
cdr3_aa: CASSWAGGRETQYF

clone_size: few
v_call: TRBV5-1
d_call: TRBD1
j_call: TRBJ2-1
cdr3_nt: TGCGCCAGCAGATACGACAGGGGCAATGAGCAGTTCTTC
cdr3_aa: CASRYDRGNEQFF

clone_size: few
v_call: TRBV9
d_call: TRBD1
j_call: TRBJ1-2
cdr3_nt: TGTGCCAGCAGCCTAGGACAGGGGATTAACTATGGCTACACCTTC
cdr3_aa: CASSLGQGINYGYTF

clone_size: few
v_call: TRBV7-2
d_call: NA
j_call: TRBJ2-5
cdr3_nt: TGTGCCAGCAGCTTAGAGGTAGCTCAAGAGACCCAGTACTTC
cdr3_aa: CASSLEVAQETQYF

clone_size: NA
v_call: TRBV20-1
d_call: NA
j_call: TRBJ2-1
cdr3_nt: TGCAGTGCTAGAGTTCCTAGACTCCATAGCTCCTACAATGAGCAGTTCTTC
cdr3_aa: CSARVPRLHSSYNEQFF

clone_size: once
v_call: TRBV19
d_call: TRBD1
j_call: TRBJ1-6
cdr3_nt: TGTGCCAGTAGTATCACCAGGGGGGGTTCACCCCTCCACTTT
cdr3_aa: CASSITRGGSPLHF

clone_size: few
v_call: TRBV6-2/TRBV6-3
d_call: TRBD1
j_call: TRBJ2-7
cdr3_nt: TGTGCCAGCAGTCCGTCGGGACAGGGCTACGAGCAGTACTTC
cdr3_aa: CASSPSGQGYEQYF

clone_size: many
v_call: TRBV5-1
d_call: TRBD1
j_call: TRBJ2-1
cdr3_nt: TGCGCCAGCAGCTTGGGCGGACAGGACAATGAGCAGTTCTTC
cdr3_aa: CASSLGGQDNEQFF

clone_size: NA
v_call: TRBV6-5
d_call: NA
j_call: TRBJ2-2
cdr3_nt: TGTGCCAGCAGTTACAGTGGGGGCCAGTATACCGGGGAGCTGTTTTTT
cdr3_aa: CASSYSGGQYTGELFF

clone_size: few
v_call: TRBV7-3
d_call: TRBD2
j_call: TRBJ2-1
cdr3_nt: TGTGCCAGCAGCTTAGGCGGGGGGTTACACAATGAGCAGTTCTTC
cdr3_aa: CASSLGGGLHNEQFF